This TCR beta chain was retrieved from a study of Graves' ophthalmopathy and Graves' hyperthyroidism. Amplification of the TCR beta CDR3 regions used RNA transcripts (as template). A first-round RT-PCR used HTBI primers, followed by a second-round multiplex PCR. TCRdb used MiXCR to reprocess the multiplex PCR reads, holding one entry per CDR3 protein. This repertoire shows 200,000 to 250,000 distinct CDR3 sequences, about a fifth found once; its top ten account for roughly 44%. CDR3 size: 15 residues. Trimming took 1 base from V and 3 from J; bases not matched to a gene: 2. The V gene's germline CDR1 is MDHEN and CDR2 SYDVKM.

The sequenced sample was peripheral blood. The chain uses TRBV28 and TRBJ2-7; 11 bases are shared with TRBD1. This sequence originates from a woman aged 45-60 years with Graves' ophthalmopathy. CDR3 DNA: TGTGCCAGCAGTTTATTGGGGACAGGGGGCTACGAGCAGTACTTC. Its protein product is CASSLLGTGGYEQYF.